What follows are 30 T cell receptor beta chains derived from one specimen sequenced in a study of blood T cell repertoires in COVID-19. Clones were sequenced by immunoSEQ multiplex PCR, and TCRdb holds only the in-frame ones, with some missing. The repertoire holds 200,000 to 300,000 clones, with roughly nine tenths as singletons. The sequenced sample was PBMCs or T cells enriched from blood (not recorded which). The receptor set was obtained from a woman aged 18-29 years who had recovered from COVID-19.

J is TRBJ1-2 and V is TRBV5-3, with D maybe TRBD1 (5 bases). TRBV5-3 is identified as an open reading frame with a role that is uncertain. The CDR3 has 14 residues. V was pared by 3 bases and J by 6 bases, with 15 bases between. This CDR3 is CARSSGLIGDGYTF. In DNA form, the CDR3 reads TGTGCCAGAAGCTCAGGGTTGATTGGGGATGGCTACACCTTC.

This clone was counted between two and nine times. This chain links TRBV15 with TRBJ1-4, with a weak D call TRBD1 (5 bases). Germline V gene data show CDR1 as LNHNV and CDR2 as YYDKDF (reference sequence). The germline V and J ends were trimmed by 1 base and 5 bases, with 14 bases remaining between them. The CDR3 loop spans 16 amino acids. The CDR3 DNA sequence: TGTGCCACCAGCAGAGGGTGGGGGGGTGTCAATGAAAAACTGTTTTTT. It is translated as CATSRGWGGVNEKLFF.

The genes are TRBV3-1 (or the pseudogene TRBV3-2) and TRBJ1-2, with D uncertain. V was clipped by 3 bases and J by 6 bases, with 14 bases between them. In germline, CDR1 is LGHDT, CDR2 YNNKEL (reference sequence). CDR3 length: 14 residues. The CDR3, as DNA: TGTGCCAGCAGCCACATGCCCAACGGTCATGGCTACACCTTC. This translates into CASSHMPNGHGYTF.

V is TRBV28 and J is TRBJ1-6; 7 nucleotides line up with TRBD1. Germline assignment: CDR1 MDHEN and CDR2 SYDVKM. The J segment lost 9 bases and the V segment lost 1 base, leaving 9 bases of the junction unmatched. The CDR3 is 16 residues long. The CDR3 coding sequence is TGTGCCAGCAGTTTATCCCTAGGCAGGGGGACTTCACCCCTCCACTTT. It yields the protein CASSLSLGRGTSPLHF. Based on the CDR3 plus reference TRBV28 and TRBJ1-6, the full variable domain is DVKVTQSSRYLVKRTGEKVFLECVQDMDHENMFWYRQDPGLGLRLIYFSYDVKMKEKGDIPEGYSVSREKKERFSLILESASTNQTSMYLCASSLSLGRGTSPLHFGNGTRLTVT.

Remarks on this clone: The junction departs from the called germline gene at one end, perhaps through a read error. Here the CDR3 DNA reads TGTGCCAGCAGCTTACCCGGGACAGGGAATATCCTCTTC. It specifies CASSLPGTGNILF. The chain couples TRBV7-9 to TRBJ1-2; TRBD1 aligns across 9 bases. The germline gives CDR1 SEHNR, CDR2 FQNEAQ (reference sequence). The CDR3 consists of 13 residues.

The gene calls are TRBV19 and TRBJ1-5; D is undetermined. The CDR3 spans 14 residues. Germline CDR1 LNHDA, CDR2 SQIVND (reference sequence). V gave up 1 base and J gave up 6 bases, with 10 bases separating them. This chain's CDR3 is CASSIVGRGQPQHF. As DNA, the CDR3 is TGTGCCAGTAGTATAGTAGGCAGAGGTCAGCCCCAGCATTTT. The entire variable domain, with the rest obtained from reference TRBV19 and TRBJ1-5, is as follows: DGGITQSPKYLFRKEGQNVTLSCEQNLNHDAMYWYRQDPGQGLRLIYYSQIVNDFQKGDIAEGYSVSREKKESFPLTVTSAQKNPTAFYLCASSIVGRGQPQHFGDGTRLSIL.

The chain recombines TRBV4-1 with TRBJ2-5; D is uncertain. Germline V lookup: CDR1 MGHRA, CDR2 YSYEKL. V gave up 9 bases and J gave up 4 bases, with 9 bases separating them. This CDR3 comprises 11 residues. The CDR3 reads CASFGGETQYF. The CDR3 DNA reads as TGCGCCAGTTTCGGCGGAGAGACCCAGTACTTC.

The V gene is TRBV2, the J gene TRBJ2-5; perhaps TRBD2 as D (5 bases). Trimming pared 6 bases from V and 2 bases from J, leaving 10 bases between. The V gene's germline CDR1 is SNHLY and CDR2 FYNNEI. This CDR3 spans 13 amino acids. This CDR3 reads CASRELEQETQYF. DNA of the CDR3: TGTGCCAGCAGAGAACTAGAACAAGAGACCCAGTACTTC.

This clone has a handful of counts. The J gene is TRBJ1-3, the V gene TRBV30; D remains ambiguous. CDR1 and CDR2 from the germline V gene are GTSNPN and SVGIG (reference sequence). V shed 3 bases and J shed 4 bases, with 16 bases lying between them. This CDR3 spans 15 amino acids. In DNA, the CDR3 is TGTGCCTGGAGAGATGGGCCCATCGCGGGAAACACCATATATTTT. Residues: CAWRDGPIAGNTIYF.

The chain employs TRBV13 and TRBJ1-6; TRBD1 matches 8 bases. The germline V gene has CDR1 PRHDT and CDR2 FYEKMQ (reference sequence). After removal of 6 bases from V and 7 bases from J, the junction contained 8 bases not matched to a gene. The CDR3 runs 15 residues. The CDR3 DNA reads TGTGCCAGCAGGGACGGACAGGGTGCGAATTCACCCCTCCACTTT. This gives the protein CASRDGQGANSPLHF.

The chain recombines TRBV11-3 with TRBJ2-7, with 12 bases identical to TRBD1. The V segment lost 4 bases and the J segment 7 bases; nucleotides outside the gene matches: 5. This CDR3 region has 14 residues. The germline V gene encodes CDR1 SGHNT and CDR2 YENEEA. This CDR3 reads CASSSRDRGLEQYF. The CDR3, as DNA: TGTGCCAGCAGCTCACGGGACAGGGGGCTGGAGCAGTACTTC.

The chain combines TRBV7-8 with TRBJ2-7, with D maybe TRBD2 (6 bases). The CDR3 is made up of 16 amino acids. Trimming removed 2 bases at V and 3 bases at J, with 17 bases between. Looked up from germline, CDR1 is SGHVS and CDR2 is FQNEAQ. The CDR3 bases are TGTGCCAGCAGCTTATACGGGAGACTAGTGGGCTACGAGCAGTACTTC. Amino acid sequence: CASSLYGRLVGYEQYF.

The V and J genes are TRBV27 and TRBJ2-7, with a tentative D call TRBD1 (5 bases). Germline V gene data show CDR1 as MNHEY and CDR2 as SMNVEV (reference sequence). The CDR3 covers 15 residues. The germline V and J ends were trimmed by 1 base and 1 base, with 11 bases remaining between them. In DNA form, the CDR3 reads TGTGCCAGCAGTTTATTTGAGGCAGGGTCCTACGAGCAGTACTTC. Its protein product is CASSLFEAGSYEQYF.

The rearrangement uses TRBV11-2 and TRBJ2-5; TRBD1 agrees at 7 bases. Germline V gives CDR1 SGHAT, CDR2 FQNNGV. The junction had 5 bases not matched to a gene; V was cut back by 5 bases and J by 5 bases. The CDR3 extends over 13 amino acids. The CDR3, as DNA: TGTGCCAGCAGCCCGGACAGGCGTGAGACCCAGTACTTC. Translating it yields CASSPDRRETQYF.

The CDR3 nucleotides read TGTGCCTGGAAGCCCGGACAGCTTGAAGCTTTCTTT. Residues: CAWKPGQLEAFF. The chain joins TRBV30 to TRBJ1-1; perhaps TRBD1 as D (6 bases). The CDR3 loop spans 12 amino acids. CDR1 and CDR2 from the germline V gene are GTSNPN and SVGIG (reference sequence). V was cut by 4 bases and J by 7 bases, with 13 bases left in between. Drawing the rest from reference TRBV30 and TRBJ1-1, the complete variable domain is SQTIHQWPATLVQPVGSPLSLECTVEGTSNPNLYWYRQAAGRGLQLLFYSVGIGQISSEVPQNLSASRPQDRQFILSSKKLLLSDSGFYLCAWKPGQLEAFFGQGTRLTVV.

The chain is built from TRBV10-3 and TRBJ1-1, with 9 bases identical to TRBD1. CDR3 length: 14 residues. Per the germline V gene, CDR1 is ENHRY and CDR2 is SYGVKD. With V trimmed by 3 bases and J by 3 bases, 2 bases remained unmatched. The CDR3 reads CAISDRTGDTEAFF. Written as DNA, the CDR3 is TGTGCCATCAGTGACAGGACAGGGGACACTGAAGCTTTCTTT.

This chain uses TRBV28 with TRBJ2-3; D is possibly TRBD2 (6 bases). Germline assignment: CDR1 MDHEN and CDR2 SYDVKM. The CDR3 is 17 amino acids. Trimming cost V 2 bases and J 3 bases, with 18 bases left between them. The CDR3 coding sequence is TGTGCCAGCAGTTTAATTGAGGAGCGGAGGGGAACAGATACGCAGTATTTT. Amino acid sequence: CASSLIEERRGTDTQYF.

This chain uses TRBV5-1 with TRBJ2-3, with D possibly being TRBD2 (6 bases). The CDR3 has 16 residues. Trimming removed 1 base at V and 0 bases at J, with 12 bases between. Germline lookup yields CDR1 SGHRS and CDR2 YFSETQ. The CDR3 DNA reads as TGCGCCAGCAGCTTGTTGCGGGGACCAAGCACAGATACGCAGTATTTT. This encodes CASSLLRGPSTDTQYF.

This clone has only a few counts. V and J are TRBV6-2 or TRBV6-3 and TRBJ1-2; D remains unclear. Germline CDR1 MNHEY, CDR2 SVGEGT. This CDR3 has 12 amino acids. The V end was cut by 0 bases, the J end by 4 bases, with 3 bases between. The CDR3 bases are TGTGCCAGCAGTTACTCCGTCTATGGCTACACCTTC. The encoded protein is CASSYSVYGYTF.

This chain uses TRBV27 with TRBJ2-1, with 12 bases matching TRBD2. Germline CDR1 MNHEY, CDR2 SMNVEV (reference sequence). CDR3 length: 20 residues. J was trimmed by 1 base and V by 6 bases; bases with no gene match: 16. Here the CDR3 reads CASSLGTSGWVSKSYNEQFF. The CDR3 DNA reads TGTGCCAGCAGCCTAGGGACTAGCGGGTGGGTTTCGAAGTCCTACAATGAGCAGTTCTTC.

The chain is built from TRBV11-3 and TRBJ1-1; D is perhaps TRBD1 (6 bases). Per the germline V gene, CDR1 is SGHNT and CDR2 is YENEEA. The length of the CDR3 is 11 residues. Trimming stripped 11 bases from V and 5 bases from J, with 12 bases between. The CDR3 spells CAVGGMTEAFF. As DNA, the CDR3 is TGTGCCGTAGGGGGAATGACTGAAGCTTTCTTT.

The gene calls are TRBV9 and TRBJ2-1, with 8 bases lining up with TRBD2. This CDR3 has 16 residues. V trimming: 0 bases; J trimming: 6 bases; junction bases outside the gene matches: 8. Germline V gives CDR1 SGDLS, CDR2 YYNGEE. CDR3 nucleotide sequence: TGTGCCAGCAGCGTAGTTTGGGGGCGGGAGGTCAATGAGCAGTTCTTC. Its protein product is CASSVVWGREVNEQFF.

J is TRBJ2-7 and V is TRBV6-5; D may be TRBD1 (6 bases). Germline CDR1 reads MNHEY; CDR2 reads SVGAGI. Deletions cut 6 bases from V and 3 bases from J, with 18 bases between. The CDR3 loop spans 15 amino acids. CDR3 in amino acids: CASSHGVDRYYEQYF. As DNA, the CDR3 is TGTGCCAGCAGCCACGGGGTGGACAGATACTACGAGCAGTACTTC.

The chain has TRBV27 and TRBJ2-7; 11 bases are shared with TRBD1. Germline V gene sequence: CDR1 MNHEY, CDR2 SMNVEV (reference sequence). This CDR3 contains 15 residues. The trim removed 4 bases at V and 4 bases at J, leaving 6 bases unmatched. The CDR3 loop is CASSSPGQGEYEQYF. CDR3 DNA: TGTGCCAGCAGTTCTCCGGGACAGGGGGAGTACGAGCAGTACTTC.

The CDR3 DNA reads as TGTGCCAGCAGTCCCCAGCGGGGGGAGTGGGAGACCCAGTACTTC. Encoded protein: CASSPQRGEWETQYF. This chain links TRBV2 with TRBJ2-5; TRBD2 matches 9 bases. The CDR3 covers 15 residues. With V trimmed by 5 bases and J by 5 bases, 9 bases remained unmatched. Looked up from germline, CDR1 is SNHLY and CDR2 is FYNNEI.

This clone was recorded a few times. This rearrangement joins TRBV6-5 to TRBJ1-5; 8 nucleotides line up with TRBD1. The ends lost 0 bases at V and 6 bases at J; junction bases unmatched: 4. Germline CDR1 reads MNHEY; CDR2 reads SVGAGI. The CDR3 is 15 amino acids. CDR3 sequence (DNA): TGTGCCAGCAGTTACTCGTGGACAGGGTCTCAGCCCCAGCATTTT. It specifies CASSYSWTGSQPQHF.

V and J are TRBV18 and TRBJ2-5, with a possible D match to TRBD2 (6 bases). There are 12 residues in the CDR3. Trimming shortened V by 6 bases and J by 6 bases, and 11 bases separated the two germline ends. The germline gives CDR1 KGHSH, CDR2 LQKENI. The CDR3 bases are TGTGCCAGCTCGCGGGACTTCAAGACCCAGTACTTC. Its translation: CASSRDFKTQYF.

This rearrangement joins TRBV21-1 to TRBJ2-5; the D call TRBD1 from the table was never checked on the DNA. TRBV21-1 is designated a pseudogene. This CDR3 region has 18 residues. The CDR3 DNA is TGTGCCAGCAGCAAAAGTACGTCCTGGGGACAAGACCAAGAGACCCAGTACTTC. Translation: CASSKSTSWGQDQETQYF.

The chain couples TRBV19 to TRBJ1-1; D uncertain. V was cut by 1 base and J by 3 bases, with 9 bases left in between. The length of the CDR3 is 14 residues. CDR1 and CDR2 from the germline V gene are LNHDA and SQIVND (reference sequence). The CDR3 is CASSIGGWYTEAFF. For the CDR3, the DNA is TGTGCCAGTAGTATAGGAGGGTGGTACACTGAAGCTTTCTTT.

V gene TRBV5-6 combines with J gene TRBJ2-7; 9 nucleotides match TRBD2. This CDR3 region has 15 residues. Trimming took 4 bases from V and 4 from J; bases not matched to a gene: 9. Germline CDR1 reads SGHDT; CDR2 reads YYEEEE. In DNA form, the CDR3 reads TGTGCCAGCAGCATCGGGACTAGCTACAATTACGAGCAGTACTTC. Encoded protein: CASSIGTSYNYEQYF. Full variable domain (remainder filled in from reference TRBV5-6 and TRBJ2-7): DAGVTQSPTHLIKTRGQQVTLRCSPKSGHDTVSWYQQALGQGPQFIFQYYEEEERQRGNFPDRFSGHQFPNYSSELNVNALLLGDSALYLCASSIGTSYNYEQYFGPGTRLTVT.